Described below is a single T cell receptor (beta chain) sequence and its context. Its antigen is not known. immunoSEQ v3.0 was run at survey level. Assay used: immunoSEQ multiplex PCR; TCRdb lists only in-frame clones, some missing. Of almost 25,000 clones in the sample, around 84% were seen once. Trimming removed 5 bases at V and 3 bases at J, with 13 bases between. Germline V gene lookup returns CDR1 SNHLY and CDR2 FYNNEI. The CDR3 extends over 14 amino acids. These data come from a study of long-term antiretroviral therapy in people with HIV. The study's findings and limits: For ART adherence, viral resistance and therapy changes, no data were available. All time points showed a repertoire dominated by clones expanded before ART.

Sequenced material: unsorted PBMCs, taken 3 years after starting antiretroviral therapy. The clonotype originates from a man aged 50 to 59 with HIV. The chain employs TRBV2 and TRBJ1-2; D remains unclear. CDR3 in amino acids: CASSHIKPDYGYTF. As DNA, the CDR3 is TGTGCCAGCAGTCACATTAAACCTGACTATGGCTACACCTTC.